Included here is one T cell receptor beta chain sequence, with context. Its antigen remains unidentified. No much larger clonotype is one base removed from it; base qualities were not supplied. Each collaborating institution followed its own protocols to collect whole blood in K2EDTA tubes. Collaborator samples were shipped for TCRbeta analysis as frozen whole blood, isolated PBMCs, or DNA extracted from either sample type. As encoded in the germline V gene, CDR1 is MDHEN while CDR2 is SYDVKM. Reading from cysteine to phenylalanine, the CDR3 counts 12 amino acids. Just CDR3 DNA is preserved here, 36 bases in frame from base 1. Trimming takes 10 bases from V and 6 bases from J, and the germline ends sit 13 bases apart. The sample comes from a study of blood T cell repertoires in COVID-19 (dated by TCRdb to the early 2020s). Regarding the research as a whole: Samples from collaborators originated in the United States, Italy and Spain and spanned both the acute and convalescent phases of COVID-19. The material from the prospective study consisted of cDNA or gDNA derived from T cells, B-cell-depleted T cells, or PBMCs. The dataset comprised deeply sampled blood TCRbeta repertoires from subjects exposed to, actively infected with, or recovered from COVID-19. The repertoires were released in a freely available public database intended as a resource for research on the immune response to SARS-CoV-2. Samples were obtained from the ongoing ImmuneRACE study (first 160 participants) and from 1,254 subjects provided by 6 global collaborators. A de-identified subject ID, COVID-19 status, age in years and sex were almost always included in the sample metadata. Where available, HLA class I and class II types were obtained from metadata supplied by the sample provider rather than from assay-based typing. The paper's findings and limits, for the study overall: The amount of clinical and demographic metadata varied by source and participant and was provided uncurated.

TCRbeta CDR3 regions were amplified from genomic DNA by means of the immunoSEQ Assay, a bias-controlled multiplex PCR. The authors' analysis ran thus. Nucleated cell counts per sample were estimated from amplification of reference gene primers within the assay. Sequence reads were collapsed and filtered to measure the absolute abundance of every unique TCRbeta CDR3 rearrangement. For each sample, productive Simpson clonality was calculated as the square root of Simpson's diversity index across productive rearrangements. TCRdb holds this immuneACCESS table with in-frame rearrangements only. Some clones are missing; in checked studies, unresolved V genes explain under half, and the rest has no known cause. V, J and clone size derive from that table, while D and trimming were established from the DNA sequence. This sample lists roughly 200,000 clones; 88% were detected once. The top ten constitute more than 1.4% of the sample.

This TCR was sampled from a man aged 18 to 29 with active or convalescent COVID-19. The source material was peripheral blood. Recombination joined TRBV28 with TRBJ1-5; the D segment could be TRBD1, given 5 matching bases. The encoded CDR3 is CAIGTPTQPQHF. The nucleotide sequence is TGTGCCATCGGGACTCCGACTCAGCCCCAGCATTTT.